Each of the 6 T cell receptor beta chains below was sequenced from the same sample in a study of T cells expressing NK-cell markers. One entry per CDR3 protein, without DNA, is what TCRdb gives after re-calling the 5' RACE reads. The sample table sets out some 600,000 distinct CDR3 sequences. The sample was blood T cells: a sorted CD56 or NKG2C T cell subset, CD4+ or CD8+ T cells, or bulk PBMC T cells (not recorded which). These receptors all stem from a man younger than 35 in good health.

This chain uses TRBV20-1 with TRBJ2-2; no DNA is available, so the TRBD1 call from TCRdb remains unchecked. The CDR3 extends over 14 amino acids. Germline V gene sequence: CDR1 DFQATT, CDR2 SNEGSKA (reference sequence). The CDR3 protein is CSAWTGGGIGELFF.

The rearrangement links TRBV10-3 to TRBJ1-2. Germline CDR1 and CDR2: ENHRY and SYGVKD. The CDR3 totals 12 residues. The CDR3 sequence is CAISEKGLGYTF.

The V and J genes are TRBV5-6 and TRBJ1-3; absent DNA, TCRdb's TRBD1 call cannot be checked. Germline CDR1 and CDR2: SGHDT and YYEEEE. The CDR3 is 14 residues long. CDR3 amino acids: CASSTWDRRNTIYF.

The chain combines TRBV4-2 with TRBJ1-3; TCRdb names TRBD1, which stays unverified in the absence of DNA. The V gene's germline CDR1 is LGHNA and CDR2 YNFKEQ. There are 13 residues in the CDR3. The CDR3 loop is CASSTRTGNTIYF.

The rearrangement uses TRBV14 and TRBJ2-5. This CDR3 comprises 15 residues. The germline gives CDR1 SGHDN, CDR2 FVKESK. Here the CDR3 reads CASSQVWTTQETQYF.

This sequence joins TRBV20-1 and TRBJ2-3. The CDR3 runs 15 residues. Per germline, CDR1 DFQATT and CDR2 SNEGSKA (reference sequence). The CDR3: CSARDPSANTDTQYF.